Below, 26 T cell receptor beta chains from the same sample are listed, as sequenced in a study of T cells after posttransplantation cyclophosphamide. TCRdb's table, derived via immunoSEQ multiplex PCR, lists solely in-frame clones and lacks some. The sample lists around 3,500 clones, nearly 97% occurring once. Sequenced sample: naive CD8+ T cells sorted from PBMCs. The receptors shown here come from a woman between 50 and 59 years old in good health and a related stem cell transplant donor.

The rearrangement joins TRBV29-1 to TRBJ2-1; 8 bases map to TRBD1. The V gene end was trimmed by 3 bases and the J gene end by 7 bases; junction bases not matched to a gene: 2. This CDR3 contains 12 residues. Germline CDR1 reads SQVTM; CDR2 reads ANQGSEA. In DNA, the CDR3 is TGCAGCGTTGACAGGGACAGGAATGAGCAGTTCTTC. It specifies CSVDRDRNEQFF.

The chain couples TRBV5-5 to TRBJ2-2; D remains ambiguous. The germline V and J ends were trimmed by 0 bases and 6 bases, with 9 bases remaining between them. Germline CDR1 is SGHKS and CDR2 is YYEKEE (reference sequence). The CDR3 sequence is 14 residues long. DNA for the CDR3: TGTGCCAGCAGCTTGGTTTCAGGTGCCGGGGAGCTGTTTTTT. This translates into CASSLVSGAGELFF.

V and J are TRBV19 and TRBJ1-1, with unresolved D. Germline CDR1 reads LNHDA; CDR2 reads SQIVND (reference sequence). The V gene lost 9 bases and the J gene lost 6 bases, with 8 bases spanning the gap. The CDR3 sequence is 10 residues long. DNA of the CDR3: TGTGCCAGCCGGAGTGCTGAAGCTTTCTTT. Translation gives CASRSAEAFF.

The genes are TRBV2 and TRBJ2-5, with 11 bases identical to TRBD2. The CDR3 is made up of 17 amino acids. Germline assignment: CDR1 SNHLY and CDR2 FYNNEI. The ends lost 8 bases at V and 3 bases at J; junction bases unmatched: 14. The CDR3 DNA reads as TGTGCCAGCGAAGACGGGGCTAGCGGGAGGATGGAAGAGACCCAGTACTTC. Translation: CASEDGASGRMEETQYF.

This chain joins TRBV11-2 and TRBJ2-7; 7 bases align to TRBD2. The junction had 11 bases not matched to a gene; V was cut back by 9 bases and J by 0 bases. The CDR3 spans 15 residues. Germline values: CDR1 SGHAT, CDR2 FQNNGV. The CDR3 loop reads CASAYGGGSSYEQYF. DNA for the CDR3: TGTGCCAGTGCCTACGGGGGAGGGAGCTCCTACGAGCAGTACTTC. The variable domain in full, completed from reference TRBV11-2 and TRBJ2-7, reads EAGVAQSPRYKIIEKRQSVAFWCNPISGHATLYWYQQILGQGPKLLIQFQNNGVVDDSQLPKDRFSAERLKGVDSTLKIQPAKLEDSAVYLCASAYGGGSSYEQYFGPGTRLTVT.

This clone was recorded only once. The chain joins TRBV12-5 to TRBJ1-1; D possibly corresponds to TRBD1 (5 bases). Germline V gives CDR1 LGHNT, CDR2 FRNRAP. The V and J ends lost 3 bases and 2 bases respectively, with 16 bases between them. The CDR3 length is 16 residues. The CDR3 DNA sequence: TGTGCTAGTGGTTTCGGTGCCGAACAGGCCAACACTGAAGCTTTCTTT. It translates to CASGFGAEQANTEAFF.

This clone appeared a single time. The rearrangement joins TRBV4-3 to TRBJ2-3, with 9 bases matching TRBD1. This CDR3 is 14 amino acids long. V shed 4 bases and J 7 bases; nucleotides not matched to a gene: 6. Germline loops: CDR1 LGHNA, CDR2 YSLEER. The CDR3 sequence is CASSPGQGWNTQYF. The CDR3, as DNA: TGCGCCAGCAGCCCGGGACAGGGCTGGAATACGCAGTATTTT.

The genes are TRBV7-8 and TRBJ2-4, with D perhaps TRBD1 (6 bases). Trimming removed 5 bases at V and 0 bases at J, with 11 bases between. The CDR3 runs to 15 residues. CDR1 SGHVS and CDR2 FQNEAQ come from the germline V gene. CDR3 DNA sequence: TGTGCCAGCAGCAAGGGGGTTCTAGCCAAAAACATTCAGTACTTC. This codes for CASSKGVLAKNIQYF.

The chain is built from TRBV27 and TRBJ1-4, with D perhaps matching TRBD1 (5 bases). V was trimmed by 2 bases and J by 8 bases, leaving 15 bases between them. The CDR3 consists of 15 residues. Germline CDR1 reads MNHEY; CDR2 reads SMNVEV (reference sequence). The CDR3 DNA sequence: TGTGCCAGCAGTTTACGGGAGGGACGGGAAGAAAAACTGTTTTTT. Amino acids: CASSLREGREEKLFF.

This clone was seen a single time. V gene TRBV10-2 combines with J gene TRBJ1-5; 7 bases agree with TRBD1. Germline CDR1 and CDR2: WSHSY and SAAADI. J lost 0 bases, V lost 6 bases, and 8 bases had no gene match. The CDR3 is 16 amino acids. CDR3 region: CASREDRRYSNQPQHF. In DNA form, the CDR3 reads TGCGCCAGCAGGGAGGACAGGAGATATAGCAATCAGCCCCAGCATTTT.

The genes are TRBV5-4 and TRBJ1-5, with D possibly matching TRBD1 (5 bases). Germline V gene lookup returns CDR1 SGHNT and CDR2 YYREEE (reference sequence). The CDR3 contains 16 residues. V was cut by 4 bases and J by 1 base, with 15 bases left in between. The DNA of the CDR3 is TGTGCCAGCAGCGTCCTACAGGACCTCAGCAATCAGCCCCAGCATTTT. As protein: CASSVLQDLSNQPQHF. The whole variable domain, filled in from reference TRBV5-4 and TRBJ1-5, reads ETGVTQSPTHLIKTRGQQVTLRCSSQSGHNTVSWYQQALGQGPQFIFQYYREEENGRGNFPPRFSGLQFPNYSSELNVNALELDDSALYLCASSVLQDLSNQPQHFGDGTRLSIL.

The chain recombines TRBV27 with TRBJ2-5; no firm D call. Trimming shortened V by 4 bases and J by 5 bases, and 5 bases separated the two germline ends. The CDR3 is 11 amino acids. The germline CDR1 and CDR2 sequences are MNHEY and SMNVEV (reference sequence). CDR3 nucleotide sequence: TGTGCCAGCAGTTCCCGGGAGACCCAGTACTTC. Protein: CASSSRETQYF.

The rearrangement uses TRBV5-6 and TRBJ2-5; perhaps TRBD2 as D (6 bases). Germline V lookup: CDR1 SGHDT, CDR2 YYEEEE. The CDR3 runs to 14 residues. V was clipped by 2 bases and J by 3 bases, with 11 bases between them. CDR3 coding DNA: TGTGCCAGCAGCTTTGGGACTGAAGAAGAGACCCAGTACTTC. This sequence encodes CASSFGTEEETQYF.

The CDR3 reads CASSQWVAGTEAFF. The CDR3 bases are TGTGCCAGCAGCCAATGGGTGGCGGGGACTGAAGCTTTCTTT. The chain has TRBV16 and TRBJ1-1; D is unclear. V was cut by 1 base and J by 5 bases, with 11 bases left in between. Looked up from germline, CDR1 is KGHSY and CDR2 is FQNENV. This CDR3 spans 14 amino acids.

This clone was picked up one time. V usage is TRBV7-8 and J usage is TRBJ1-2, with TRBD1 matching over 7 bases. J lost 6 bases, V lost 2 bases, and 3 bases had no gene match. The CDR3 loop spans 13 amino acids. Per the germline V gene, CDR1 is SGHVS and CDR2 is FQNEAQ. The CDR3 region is CASSLNRGDGYTF. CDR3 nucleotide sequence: TGTGCCAGCAGCTTAAACAGGGGCGATGGCTACACCTTC.

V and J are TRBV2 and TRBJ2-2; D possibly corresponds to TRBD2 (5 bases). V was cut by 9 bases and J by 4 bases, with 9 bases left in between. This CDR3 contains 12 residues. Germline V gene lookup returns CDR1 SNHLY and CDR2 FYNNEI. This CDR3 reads CARLAGTGELFF. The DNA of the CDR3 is TGTGCCAGATTGGCGGGCACCGGGGAGCTGTTTTTT.

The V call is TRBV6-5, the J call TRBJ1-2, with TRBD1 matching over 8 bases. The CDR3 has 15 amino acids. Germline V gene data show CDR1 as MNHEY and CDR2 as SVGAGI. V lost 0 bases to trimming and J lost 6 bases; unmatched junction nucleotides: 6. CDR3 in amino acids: CASSYSSTGGDGYTF. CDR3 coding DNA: TGTGCCAGCAGTTACTCGAGTACAGGGGGGGATGGCTACACCTTC.

The CDR3 DNA follows: TGTGCCAGCAGCCAAGCGGCGGGATCGGATACGCAGTATTTT. This gives the protein CASSQAAGSDTQYF. The J gene is TRBJ2-3, the V gene TRBV4-2; weak D call: TRBD2 (6 bases). Germline CDR1 LGHNA, CDR2 YNFKEQ. CDR3 length equals 14 residues. V lost 1 base and J 6 bases, leaving 11 bases between the germline ends.

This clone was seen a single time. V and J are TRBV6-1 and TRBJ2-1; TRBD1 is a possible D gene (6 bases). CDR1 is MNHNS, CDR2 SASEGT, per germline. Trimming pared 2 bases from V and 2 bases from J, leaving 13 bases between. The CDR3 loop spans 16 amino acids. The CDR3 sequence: CASSESLQGTYNEQFF. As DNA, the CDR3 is TGTGCCAGCAGTGAAAGTCTACAGGGAACCTACAATGAGCAGTTCTTC.

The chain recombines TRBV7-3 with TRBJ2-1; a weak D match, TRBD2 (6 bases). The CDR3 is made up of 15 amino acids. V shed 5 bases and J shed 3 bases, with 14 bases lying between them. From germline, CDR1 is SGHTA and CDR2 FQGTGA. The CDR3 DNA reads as TGTGCCAGCAGCGAGTGGGACTCTATCTACAATGAGCAGTTCTTC. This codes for CASSEWDSIYNEQFF.

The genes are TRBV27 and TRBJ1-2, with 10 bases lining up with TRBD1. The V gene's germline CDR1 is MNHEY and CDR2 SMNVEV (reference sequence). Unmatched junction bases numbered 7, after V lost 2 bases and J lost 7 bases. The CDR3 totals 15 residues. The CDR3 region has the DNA TGTGCCAGCAGTTTAGATGGGACAGGGGTCCTTGGCTACACCTTC. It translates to CASSLDGTGVLGYTF.

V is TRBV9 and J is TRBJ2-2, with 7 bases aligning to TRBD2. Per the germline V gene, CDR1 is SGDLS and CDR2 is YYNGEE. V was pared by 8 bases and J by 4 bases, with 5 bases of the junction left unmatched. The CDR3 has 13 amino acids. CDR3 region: CASSREGTGELFF. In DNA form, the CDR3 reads TGTGCCAGTTCGAGGGAGGGCACCGGGGAGCTGTTTTTT. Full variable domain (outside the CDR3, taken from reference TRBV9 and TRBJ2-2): DSGVTQTPKHLITATGQRVTLRCSPRSGDLSVYWYQQSLDQGLQFLIQYYNGEERAKGNILERFSAQQFPDLHSELNLSSLELGDSALYFCASSREGTGELFFGEGSRLTVL.

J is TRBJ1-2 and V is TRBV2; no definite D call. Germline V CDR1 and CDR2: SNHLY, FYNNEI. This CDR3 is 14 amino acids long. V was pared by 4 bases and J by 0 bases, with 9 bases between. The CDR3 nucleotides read TGTGCCAGCAGTGGGCCCGAAACTAACTATGGCTACACCTTC. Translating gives CASSGPETNYGYTF.

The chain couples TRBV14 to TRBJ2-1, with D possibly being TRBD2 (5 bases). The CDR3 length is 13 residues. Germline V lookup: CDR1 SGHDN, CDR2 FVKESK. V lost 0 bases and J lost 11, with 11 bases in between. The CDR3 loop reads CASSQDQRLKQFF. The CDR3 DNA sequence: TGTGCCAGCAGCCAAGATCAGCGGTTGAAGCAGTTCTTC. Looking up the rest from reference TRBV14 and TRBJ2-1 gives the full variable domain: EAGVTQFPSHSVIEKGQTVTLRCDPISGHDNLYWYRRVMGKEIKFLLHFVKESKQDESGMPNNRFLAERTGGTYSTLKVQPAELEDSGVYFCASSQDQRLKQFFGPGTRLTVL.

For the CDR3, the DNA is TGTGCGTCCCGATCGGGAGTTGAGCAGTTCTTC. Amino acids: CASRSGVEQFF. J is TRBJ2-1 and V is TRBV6-1; TRBD2 is a possible D gene (6 bases). The CDR3 consists of 11 residues. Germline lookup yields CDR1 MNHNS and CDR2 SASEGT.

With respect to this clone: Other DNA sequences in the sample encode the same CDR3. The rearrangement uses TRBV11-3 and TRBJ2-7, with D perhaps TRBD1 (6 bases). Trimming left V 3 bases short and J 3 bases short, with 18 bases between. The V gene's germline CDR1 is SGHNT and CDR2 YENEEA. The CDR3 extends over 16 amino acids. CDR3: CASSLDTGTPFYEQYF. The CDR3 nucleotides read TGTGCCAGCAGCTTGGATACAGGGACACCTTTCTACGAGCAGTACTTC.